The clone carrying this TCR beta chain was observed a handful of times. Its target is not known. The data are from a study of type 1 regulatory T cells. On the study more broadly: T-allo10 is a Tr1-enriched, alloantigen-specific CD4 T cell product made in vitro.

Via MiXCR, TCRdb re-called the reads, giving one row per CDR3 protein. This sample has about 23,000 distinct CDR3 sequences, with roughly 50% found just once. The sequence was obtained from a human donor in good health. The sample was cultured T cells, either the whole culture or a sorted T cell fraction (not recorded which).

The DNA of the CDR3 is TGTGCCAGCAGCGTTATGAGGGATGGGCAGCCCCAGCATTTT. It specifies CASSVMRDGQPQHF. The genes are TRBV9 and TRBJ1-5; D is uncertain. The CDR3 is 14 amino acids. Germline V gene sequence: CDR1 SGDLS, CDR2 YYNGEE. Trimming cost V 2 bases and J 7 bases, with 13 bases left between them.